Following are 9 T cell receptor beta chains from one sample sequenced in a study of blood T cell repertoires in COVID-19. Measured with immunoSEQ multiplex PCR; TCRdb has only the in-frame clones, and not every one. The top ten clones hold approximately 3% of a sample with under 300,000 clones, 80% to 90% of them seen once. Specimen: peripheral blood. All receptors derive from a woman in her 30s with active or convalescent COVID-19.

This clone was found a few times. This chain links TRBV6-4 with TRBJ1-1; perhaps TRBD1 as D (6 bases). Germline V lookup: CDR1 MRHNA, CDR2 SNTAGT. V shed 4 bases and J shed 6 bases, with 15 bases lying between them. The CDR3 loop spans 14 amino acids. The CDR3 coding sequence is TGTGCCAGCAGTGGTAACACAGGGTTACCTGAAGCTTTCTTT. As protein: CASSGNTGLPEAFF.

V is TRBV27 and J is TRBJ2-3; D unresolved. This CDR3 has 16 amino acids. Deletions cut 2 bases from V and 1 base from J, with 13 bases between. Germline CDR1 MNHEY, CDR2 SMNVEV (reference sequence). In DNA form, the CDR3 reads TGTGCCAGCAGTTTAGGGCCCTCGGTGGGCACAGATACGCAGTATTTT. This translates into CASSLGPSVGTDTQYF.

The chain links TRBV3-1 (or the pseudogene TRBV3-2) to TRBJ1-3; possibly TRBD1 for D (5 bases). The V end lost 10 bases, the J end lost 2 bases, and 12 bases lay between the germline ends. Germline lookup yields CDR1 LGHDT and CDR2 YNNKEL (reference sequence). This CDR3 comprises 13 residues. As DNA, the CDR3 is TGTGCCACCTCGGACAATCCTGGAAACACCATATATTTT. It yields the protein CATSDNPGNTIYF.

This chain uses TRBV6-2 or TRBV6-3 with TRBJ1-2; TRBD1 agrees at 7 bases. The CDR3 extends over 13 amino acids. Germline V gives CDR1 MNHEY, CDR2 SVGEGT. V gave up 5 bases and J gave up 7 bases; unmatched junction bases: 7. CDR3 in DNA: TGTGCCAGCAGTCCCGACAGGGCTGGTGGCTACACCTTC. The encoded protein is CASSPDRAGGYTF.

The chain recombines TRBV2 with TRBJ1-5, with 8 positions matching TRBD1. This CDR3 has 14 residues. V lost 4 bases, J lost 7 bases, and 6 bases stayed unmatched. Germline V gene lookup returns CDR1 SNHLY and CDR2 FYNNEI. CDR3 sequence (DNA): TGTGCCAGCAGTGGCAGGGGGCGCGGGCAGCCCCAGCATTTT. Protein sequence: CASSGRGRGQPQHF. The variable domain in full, completed from reference TRBV2 and TRBJ1-5, reads EPEVTQTPSHQVTQMGQEVILRCVPISNHLYFYWYRQILGQKVEFLVSFYNNEISEKSEIFDDQFSVERPDGSNFTLKIRSTKLEDSAMYFCASSGRGRGQPQHFGDGTRLSIL.

V gene TRBV27 combines with J gene TRBJ2-5, with 15 bases that match TRBD2. V dropped 8 bases and J dropped 6; count of bases not matched to a gene: 13. The CDR3 contains 17 residues. Germline assignment: CDR1 MNHEY and CDR2 SMNVEV (reference sequence). The CDR3: CASRKNLGTSGGKTQYF. CDR3 bases: TGTGCCAGCCGCAAAAACCTAGGGACTAGCGGGGGGAAGACCCAGTACTTC.

This CDR3 reads CASSPPRVVSNQPQHF. CDR3 in DNA: TGTGCCAGCAGCCCCCCCCGCGTAGTTAGCAATCAGCCCCAGCATTTT. This chain connects TRBV11-3 to TRBJ1-5, with D uncertain. Germline loops: CDR1 SGHNT, CDR2 YENEEA. Trimming left V 5 bases short and J 0 bases short, with 14 bases between. The CDR3 totals 16 residues.

This chain links TRBV7-9 with TRBJ2-7, with TRBD1 matching 9 bases. The ends lost 5 bases at V and 3 bases at J; junction bases unmatched: 5. The CDR3 has 14 residues. Germline V CDR1 and CDR2: SEHNR, FQNEAQ (reference sequence). CDR3 sequence (DNA): TGTGCCAGCAGCCGGACAGGGGCGGGCTACGAGCAGTACTTC. As protein: CASSRTGAGYEQYF.

This clone is a singleton in its sample. The chain couples TRBV5-1 to TRBJ1-3, with a possible D match to TRBD1 (5 bases). This CDR3 contains 15 residues. V lost 3 bases to trimming and J lost 3 bases, with 13 bases between them. Germline CDR1 and CDR2: SGHRS and YFSETQ. DNA of the CDR3: TGCGCCAGCAGCTGGCAGGGAATACTTGGAAACACCATATATTTT. Its translation is CASSWQGILGNTIYF. Looking up the rest from reference TRBV5-1 and TRBJ1-3 gives the full variable domain: KAGVTQTPRYLIKTRGQQVTLSCSPISGHRSVSWYQQTPGQGLQFLFEYFSETQRNKGNFPGRFSGRQFSNSRSEMNVSTLELGDSALYLCASSWQGILGNTIYFGEGSWLTVV.